The 19 T cell receptor beta chains listed next were all sequenced from one sample in a study of early T cells in non-severe SARS-CoV-2 infection. TCRdb re-called the 5' RACE reads with MiXCR, one entry per CDR3 protein. Of tens of thousands of distinct CDR3 sequences in the sample, around 15% were seen once. The sequencing input was whole blood. The receptors derive from an adult who was a healthcare worker with PCR-confirmed SARS-CoV-2 infection or an uninfected control (not recorded which).

The chain joins TRBV4-1 to TRBJ2-5; D not certain. The CDR3 covers 15 residues. The V end lost 0 bases, the J end lost 5 bases, and 13 bases lay between the germline ends. Germline V CDR1 and CDR2: MGHRA, YSYEKL. The CDR3: CASSQETATRETQYF. The CDR3 bases are TGCGCCAGCAGCCAAGAGACCGCAACTCGGGAGACCCAGTACTTC.

V is TRBV6-5 and J is TRBJ1-3; TRBD1 agrees at 7 bases. V trimming: 6 bases; J trimming: 4 bases; junction bases outside the gene matches: 12. This CDR3 is built from 16 residues. Germline-derived CDR1 and CDR2 are MNHEY and SVGAGI. The CDR3 is CASRTSPGGGGNTIYF. The CDR3 DNA reads TGTGCCAGCAGGACCTCTCCAGGGGGGGGCGGAAACACCATATATTTT.

This CDR3 reads CSILGGFMETQYF. The CDR3 coding sequence is TGCAGCATACTAGGAGGGTTTATGGAGACCCAGTACTTC. This rearrangement joins TRBV29-1 to TRBJ2-5, with D perhaps TRBD2 (6 bases). Germline lookup yields CDR1 SQVTM and CDR2 ANQGSEA. The V end lost 8 bases, the J end lost 5 bases, and 18 bases lay between the germline ends. This CDR3 is built from 13 residues.

The chain has TRBV7-3 and TRBJ2-1, with D unclear. The CDR3 runs 15 residues. V was pared by 3 bases and J by 0 bases, with 9 bases between. Germline CDR1 and CDR2: SGHTA and FQGTGA. The DNA for the CDR3 is TGTGCCAGCAGCTTGGACGAGAGCTCCTACAATGAGCAGTTCTTC. It encodes CASSLDESSYNEQFF.

The chain is built from TRBV20-1 and TRBJ2-2; D remains ambiguous. The CDR3 loop spans 12 amino acids. The V gene's germline CDR1 is DFQATT and CDR2 SNEGSKA (reference sequence). The CDR3: CSARVHTGELFF. The CDR3 nucleotides read TGCAGCGCACGCGTACACACCGGGGAGCTGTTTTTT.

The sample holds many counts of this clonotype. The J gene is TRBJ1-1, the V gene TRBV7-9; D not resolved. The germline V gene has CDR1 SEHNR and CDR2 FQNEAQ (reference sequence). CDR3 length: 15 residues. V lost 2 bases to trimming and J lost 1 base, with 11 bases between them. CDR3 in DNA: TGTGCCAGCAGCTTAACAAGTATTCCGAACACTGAAGCTTTCTTT. Amino acid sequence: CASSLTSIPNTEAFF.

This clonotype appeared many times. The chain is built from TRBV6-5 and TRBJ2-1; weak D call: TRBD1 (6 bases). V was clipped by 6 bases and J by 3 bases, with 15 bases between them. Germline lookup yields CDR1 MNHEY and CDR2 SVGAGI. The length of the CDR3 is 15 residues. CDR3 coding DNA: TGTGCCAGCAGCCCCGGGCTAGGGGGCTACAATGAGCAGTTCTTC. Residues: CASSPGLGGYNEQFF.

This chain connects TRBV10-1 to TRBJ1-5; D is unresolved. This CDR3 comprises 19 residues. Germline V gene lookup returns CDR1 WNHNN and CDR2 SYGVQD (reference sequence). V lost 0 bases and J lost 1, with 19 bases in between. CDR3: CASSESVPPPAPSNQPQHF. CDR3 sequence (DNA): TGCGCCAGCAGTGAGTCGGTACCCCCCCCCGCTCCCAGCAATCAGCCCCAGCATTTT.

This clonotype was observed at least ten times. This chain joins TRBV19 and TRBJ1-2; the D gene is possibly TRBD1 (5 bases). V lost 1 base, J lost 5 bases, and 11 bases lay in between. The CDR3 runs 14 residues. Germline V gene lookup returns CDR1 LNHDA and CDR2 SQIVND (reference sequence). The CDR3 DNA reads TGTGCCAGTAGTATAGGGGGCGCAGCATATGGCTACACCTTC. Translating gives CASSIGGAAYGYTF.

The chain couples TRBV4-2 to TRBJ2-2; the match to TRBD2 covers 10 bases. Per germline, CDR1 LGHNA and CDR2 YNFKEQ. This CDR3 is 16 amino acids long. V dropped 1 base and J dropped 6; count of bases not matched to a gene: 5. The CDR3 protein is CASSQVKLAGAGELFF. CDR3 sequence (DNA): TGTGCCAGCAGCCAAGTTAAGCTAGCGGGGGCCGGGGAGCTGTTTTTT.

The genes are TRBV6-1 and TRBJ2-5; D call uncertain. There are 13 residues in the CDR3. Germline CDR1 and CDR2: MNHNS and SASEGT. Between the trimmed V and J ends, which lost 6 bases and 7 bases, there was a span of 15 bases. The CDR3: CASSPGLKGTQYF. CDR3 DNA: TGTGCCAGCAGCCCGGGCCTAAAAGGGACCCAGTACTTC.

The V and J genes are TRBV12-3 or TRBV12-4 and TRBJ1-5, with 8 bases aligning to TRBD1. J gave up 6 bases and V 6 bases, and 7 bases lay outside the gene matches. CDR3 length: 14 amino acids. The CDR3 sequence: CASSQRTGSQPQHF. DNA of the CDR3: TGTGCCAGCAGCCAAAGGACAGGGAGTCAGCCCCAGCATTTT.

The chain links TRBV18 to TRBJ2-7; D perhaps matches TRBD1 (5 bases). Per the germline V gene, CDR1 is KGHSH and CDR2 is LQKENI. The ends were cut back, 2 bases at V and 5 bases at J, with 13 bases in the middle. The CDR3 contains 14 residues. The CDR3 sequence: CASSPETRVHEQYF. Written as DNA, the CDR3 is TGTGCCAGCTCACCAGAAACCAGGGTCCACGAGCAGTACTTC.

This chain uses TRBV7-9 with TRBJ1-1; D is ambiguous. This CDR3 comprises 12 residues. CDR1 SEHNR and CDR2 FQNEAQ come from the germline V gene (reference sequence). Between the trimmed V and J ends, which lost 4 bases and 11 bases, there was a span of 14 bases. The CDR3 DNA sequence: TGTGCCAGCAGCTCAACTCCGGGAAGGGCTTTCTTT. Translated, it gives CASSSTPGRAFF.

This clonotype was observed many times. The rearrangement uses TRBV19 and TRBJ2-1, with 11 bases fitting TRBD2. V trimming: 6 bases; J trimming: 5 bases; junction bases outside the gene matches: 12. Germline CDR1 LNHDA, CDR2 SQIVND (reference sequence). There are 17 residues in the CDR3. DNA of the CDR3: TGTGCCAGTAGGCATTCCTTAGCGGGAGGGCCCGACAATGAGCAGTTCTTC. This translates into CASRHSLAGGPDNEQFF.

This clonotype was seen ten or more times. The rearrangement joins TRBV7-8 to TRBJ2-7; weak D call: TRBD1 (6 bases). Trimming left V 4 bases short and J 7 bases short, with 11 bases between. This CDR3 contains 12 residues. CDR1 and CDR2 from the germline V gene are SGHVS and FQNEAQ. The CDR3 sequence: CASSSGVGEQYF. CDR3 nucleotides: TGTGCCAGCAGCTCAGGGGTAGGTGAGCAGTACTTC.

The gene calls are TRBV6-2 or TRBV6-3 and TRBJ2-1; TRBD2 agrees at 7 bases. The CDR3 runs 14 residues. Germline values: CDR1 MNHEY, CDR2 SVGEGT. Trimming cost V 1 base and J 9 bases; bases outside gene matches: 6. CDR3 in amino acids: CASSYLAREGEQFF. The CDR3 bases are TGTGCCAGCAGTTACTTAGCGAGGGAGGGTGAGCAGTTCTTC.

V and J are TRBV6-2 or TRBV6-3 and TRBJ2-3; D perhaps matches TRBD2 (6 bases). The CDR3 length is 12 residues. The V gene lost 8 bases and the J gene lost 1 base, with 7 bases spanning the gap. Germline CDR1 reads MNHEY; CDR2 reads SVGEGT. The CDR3: CASGGGTDTQYF. CDR3 nucleotides: TGTGCCAGCGGAGGGGGCACAGATACGCAGTATTTT.

This clonotype was seen only a few times. V usage is TRBV9 and J usage is TRBJ1-2, with D unclear. Germline CDR1 SGDLS, CDR2 YYNGEE. Trimming removed 5 bases from V and 5 bases from J, with 1 base in between. The CDR3 has 9 residues. This CDR3 reads CASRYGYTF. The CDR3 DNA is TGTGCCAGCAGGTATGGCTACACCTTC.